This T cell receptor (beta chain) originates from a study of T cells after somatic rescue of genetic block. TCRdb's table, derived via immunoSEQ multiplex PCR, lists solely in-frame clones and lacks some. The top ten clones hold about 3% of a sample with roughly 71,000 clones, approximately 91% of them seen once. Trimming stripped 6 bases from V and 5 bases from J, with 7 bases between. The CDR3 runs 11 residues. Germline V gene sequence: CDR1 MNHNS, CDR2 SASEGT. The J gene is TRBJ1-2, the V gene TRBV6-1; D is unresolved. The source is a man aged 30-40 years. Sequencing was done on a sample of peripheral blood mononuclear cells (PBMCs). The CDR3 is CASSQAYGYTF. CDR3 DNA sequence: TGTGCCAGCAGCCAGGCTTATGGCTACACCTTC.